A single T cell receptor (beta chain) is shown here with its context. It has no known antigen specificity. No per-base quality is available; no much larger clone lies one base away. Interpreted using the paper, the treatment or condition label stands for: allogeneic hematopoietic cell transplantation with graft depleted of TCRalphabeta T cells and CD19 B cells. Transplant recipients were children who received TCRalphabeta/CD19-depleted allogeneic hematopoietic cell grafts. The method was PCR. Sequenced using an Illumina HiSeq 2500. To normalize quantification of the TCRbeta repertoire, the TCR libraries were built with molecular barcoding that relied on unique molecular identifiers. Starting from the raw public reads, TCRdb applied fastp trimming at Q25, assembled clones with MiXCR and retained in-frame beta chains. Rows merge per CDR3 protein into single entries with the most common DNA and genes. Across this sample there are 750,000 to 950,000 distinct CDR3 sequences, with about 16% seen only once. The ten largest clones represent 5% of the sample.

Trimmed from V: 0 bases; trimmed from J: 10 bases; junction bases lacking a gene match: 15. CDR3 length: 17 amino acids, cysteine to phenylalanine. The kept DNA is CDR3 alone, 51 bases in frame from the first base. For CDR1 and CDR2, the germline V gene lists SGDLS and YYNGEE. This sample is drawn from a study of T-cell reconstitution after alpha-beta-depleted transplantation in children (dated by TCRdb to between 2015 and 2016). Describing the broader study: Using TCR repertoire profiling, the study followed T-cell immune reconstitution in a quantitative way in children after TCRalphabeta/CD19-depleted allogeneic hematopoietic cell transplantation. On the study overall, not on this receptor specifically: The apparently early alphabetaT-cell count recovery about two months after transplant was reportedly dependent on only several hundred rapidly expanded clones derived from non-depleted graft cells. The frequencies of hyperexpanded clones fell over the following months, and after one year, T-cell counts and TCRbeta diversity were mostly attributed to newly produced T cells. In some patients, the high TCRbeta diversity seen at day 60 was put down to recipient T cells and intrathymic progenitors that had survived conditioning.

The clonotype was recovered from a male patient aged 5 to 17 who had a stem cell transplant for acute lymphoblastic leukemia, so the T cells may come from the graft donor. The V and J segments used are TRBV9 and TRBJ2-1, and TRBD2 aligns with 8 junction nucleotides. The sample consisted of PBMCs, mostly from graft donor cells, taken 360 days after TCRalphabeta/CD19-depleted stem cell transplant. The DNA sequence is TGTGCCAGCAGCGTAGCCGGTGGGTGGGGACTAGAGTTCGAGCAGTTCTTC. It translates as CASSVAGGWGLEFEQFF.